These T cell receptor beta chains were read from a single sample in a study of blood T cell repertoires in COVID-19. The table came from immunoSEQ multiplex PCR; TCRdb's copy has only in-frame clones and leaves some out. The sample shows 200,000 to 250,000 clones, 84% of them seen only once. Sequenced: peripheral blood. These receptors all come from a middle-aged woman who had recovered from COVID-19. CDR3s include the opening cysteine and the closing phenylalanine or tryptophan. The D gene is left open where the match is weak. Expanded clones get a size class; other rows say once, few or many, or leave the size out.

V	size	D	J	DNA	CDR3
TRBV7-9	.	.	TRBJ2-7	TGTGCCAGCAGTTCCCAGGGGAGAAGCGAGCAGTACTTC	CASSSQGRSEQYF
TRBV11-2	.	TRBD2	TRBJ2-2	TGTGCCAGCAGCGCGGGACTACCGAACACCGGGGAGCTGTTTTTT	CASSAGLPNTGELFF
TRBV4-3	.	.	TRBJ2-3	TGCGCCAGCAGCCAAGGCGTAGCCGGGGTCAGCACAGATACGCAGTATTTT	CASSQGVAGVSTDTQYF
TRBV6-5	.	.	TRBJ2-7	TGTGCCAGCAGTTCTGGTACTACCTACGAGCAGTACTTC	CASSSGTTYEQYF
TRBV5-6	many	TRBD1	TRBJ2-7	TGTGCCAGCAGCTTGGGGACAGGGGGCGAGCAGTACTTC	CASSLGTGGEQYF
TRBV6-2/TRBV6-3	.	.	TRBJ1-2	TGTGCCAGCAGTTACTTGCGGGCCTCCTATGGCTACACCTTC	CASSYLRASYGYTF
TRBV9	.	.	TRBJ1-1	TGTGCCAGCAGCGTAGCTGAAGGGGCTGAAGCTTTCTTT	CASSVAEGAEAFF
TRBV5-1	many	.	TRBJ2-5	TGCGCCAGCAGCCGACAAGATAGGGAGACCCAGTACTTC	CASSRQDRETQYF
TRBV30	.	.	TRBJ2-3	TGTGCCTGGACAGGGCCCGGAGATACGCAGTATTTT	CAWTGPGDTQYF
TRBV7-6	once	TRBD1	TRBJ2-5	TGTGCCAGCAGCCTAGGACAGGGCGGACAAGAGACCCAGTACTTC	CASSLGQGGQETQYF
TRBV7-2	.	TRBD1	TRBJ1-1	TGTGCCAGCAGCTCTCGGGACAGGGGGCGTAGGAGGCCTGAAGCTTTCTTT	CASSSRDRGRRRPEAFF
TRBV11-2	.	TRBD1	TRBJ1-5	TGTGCCAGCAGCTCCGGGACAGGGATTAGGCAGCCCCAGCATTTT	CASSSGTGIRQPQHF
TRBV7-9	.	.	TRBJ1-5	TGTGCCAGCAGCTTACAAGGAGGAAATCAGCCCCAGCATTTT	CASSLQGGNQPQHF
TRBV5-4	.	.	TRBJ2-1	TGTGCCAGCAGCGCTGACAGGAACTCCTACAATGAGCAGTTCTTC	CASSADRNSYNEQFF